These 17 T cell receptor beta chains share one sample of origin, sequenced in a study of blood T cell repertoires in COVID-19. Repertoires were generated with immunoSEQ multiplex PCR, while TCRdb's copy carries only in-frame clones and drops some. Here the sample spans a few hundred thousand clones, around 84% being singletons. Material: peripheral blood. These receptors all stem from a woman aged 40 to 50 who had recovered from COVID-19.

The rearrangement uses TRBV5-1 and TRBJ2-2, with 7 bases lining up with TRBD1. The CDR3 is made up of 17 amino acids. Per the germline V gene, CDR1 is SGHRS and CDR2 is YFSETQ. V shed 4 bases and J 0 bases; nucleotides not matched to a gene: 9. The CDR3 bases are TGCGCCAGCAGCCTCGGACAGGACGCGACGAACACCGGGGAGCTGTTTTTT. It is translated as CASSLGQDATNTGELFF. Together with reference TRBV5-1 and TRBJ2-2, the CDR3 gives the full variable domain: KAGVTQTPRYLIKTRGQQVTLSCSPISGHRSVSWYQQTPGQGLQFLFEYFSETQRNKGNFPGRFSGRQFSNSRSEMNVSTLELGDSALYLCASSLGQDATNTGELFFGEGSRLTVL.

As DNA, the CDR3 is TGTGCCTGGAAACTCCAGGGGGGAGGTGAAAAACTGTTTTTT. It is translated as CAWKLQGGGEKLFF. This chain connects TRBV30 to TRBJ1-4; 7 positions match TRBD1. CDR3 length: 14 residues. The trim removed 4 bases at V and 7 bases at J, leaving 9 bases unmatched. The V gene's germline CDR1 is GTSNPN and CDR2 SVGIG (reference sequence).

J is TRBJ1-1 and V is TRBV23-1; D gene unclear. TRBV23-1 is designated an ORF whose function remains uncertain. This CDR3 comprises 14 residues. V was trimmed by 2 bases and J by 0 bases, leaving 7 bases between them. The DNA for the CDR3 is TGCGCCAGCAGTCAAATATCCCTGAACACTGAAGCTTTCTTT. Translating it yields CASSQISLNTEAFF.

This clone has more than one count but fewer than ten. The V gene is TRBV2, the J gene TRBJ2-3; 10 bases line up with TRBD1. Trimming at V came to 8 bases and at J to 4 bases, leaving 0 bases not matched to a gene. Germline V gene lookup returns CDR1 SNHLY and CDR2 FYNNEI. The CDR3 extends over 12 amino acids. The CDR3 DNA is TGTGCCAGCGGACAGGGGGCAGATACGCAGTATTTT. Translating it yields CASGQGADTQYF.

This chain uses TRBV11-2 with TRBJ1-2; possible D gene TRBD1, 5 bases. Germline assignment: CDR1 SGHAT and CDR2 FQNNGV. This CDR3 has 18 residues. The ends were cut back, 3 bases at V and 0 bases at J, with 20 bases in the middle. Here the CDR3 reads CASSLGQTQGPANYGYTF. CDR3 in DNA: TGTGCCAGCAGCTTGGGTCAGACGCAGGGCCCCGCTAACTATGGCTACACCTTC.

The chain combines TRBV6-5 with TRBJ2-7; weak D call: TRBD2 (7 bases). The V and J ends lost 6 bases and 4 bases respectively, with 16 bases between them. This CDR3 contains 14 residues. Germline V gene sequence: CDR1 MNHEY, CDR2 SVGAGI. The CDR3 sequence: CASRTAGAEYEQYF. The DNA for the CDR3 is TGTGCCAGCAGAACTGCGGGGGCTGAGTACGAGCAGTACTTC.

The rearrangement uses TRBV28 and TRBJ1-5; TRBD1 matches 10 bases. V gave up 4 bases and J gave up 4 bases; unmatched junction bases: 13. This CDR3 comprises 18 residues. The germline V gene has CDR1 MDHEN and CDR2 SYDVKM. In nucleotides, the CDR3 is TGTGCCAGCAGTTCCGCATTGGGACAGGGGATTGGTAATCAGCCCCAGCATTTT. Amino acids: CASSSALGQGIGNQPQHF.

Details on this clone: Mismatch with germline at one junction end may stem from a read error. The rearrangement links TRBV10-3 to TRBJ1-2; 7 nucleotides align to TRBD1. The CDR3 totals 16 residues. Per the germline V gene, CDR1 is ENHRY and CDR2 is SYGVKD. The DNA for the CDR3 is TGTGCCGTCAGAACAGGGGCGGGACACAATAACTATGGCTACACCTTC. Translating it yields CAVRTGAGHNNYGYTF.

The gene calls are TRBV18 and TRBJ2-5; 9 bases map to TRBD1. V shed 6 bases, J shed 5 bases, and the junction held 10 bases outside the gene matches. The CDR3 has 15 amino acids. The germline CDR1 and CDR2 sequences are KGHSH and LQKENI. The CDR3 bases are TGTGCCAGCTCGGCCCTACAGGGGGCAGAGGAGACCCAGTACTTC. It codes for CASSALQGAEETQYF.

This chain uses TRBV4-3 with TRBJ2-1; D uncertain. This CDR3 comprises 13 residues. Trimming stripped 1 base from V and 9 bases from J, with 10 bases between. Germline-derived CDR1 and CDR2 are LGHNA and YSLEER. CDR3 DNA sequence: TGCGCCAGCAGCCAAGGCATAACGGGTGAGCAGTTCTTC. Translation gives CASSQGITGEQFF.

Many counts were recorded for this clone. This rearrangement joins TRBV5-6 to TRBJ2-1; 7 bases are a match to TRBD2. Trimming removed 6 bases from V and 4 bases from J; junction bases left unmatched: 7. Germline CDR1 SGHDT, CDR2 YYEEEE. The CDR3 contains 14 residues. CDR3 sequence (DNA): TGTGCCAGCACGACCGGGGGGAGATACAATGAGCAGTTCTTC. This sequence encodes CASTTGGRYNEQFF.

The V call is TRBV19, the J call TRBJ2-7; 11 bases are shared with TRBD1. The J segment lost 5 bases and the V segment lost 10 bases, leaving 10 bases of the junction unmatched. The CDR3 is 14 amino acids. In germline, CDR1 is LNHDA, CDR2 SQIVND (reference sequence). The CDR3 region is CATRGDRGDHEQYF. DNA for the CDR3: TGTGCCACCAGGGGGGACAGGGGGGACCACGAGCAGTACTTC.

The genes are TRBV5-1 and TRBJ2-5; 11 bases are shared with TRBD2. Germline V CDR1 and CDR2: SGHRS, YFSETQ. The CDR3 totals 17 residues. With 0 bases clipped from V and 5 bases from J, the junction kept 9 bases outside the gene matches. CDR3 sequence (DNA): TGCGCCAGCAGCTTGGGGCGACTAGCGGGGTCTCACGAGACCCAGTACTTC. This encodes CASSLGRLAGSHETQYF. Combining the CDR3 with reference TRBV5-1 and TRBJ2-5 gives the whole variable domain KAGVTQTPRYLIKTRGQQVTLSCSPISGHRSVSWYQQTPGQGLQFLFEYFSETQRNKGNFPGRFSGRQFSNSRSEMNVSTLELGDSALYLCASSLGRLAGSHETQYFGPGTRLLVL.

The chain is built from TRBV5-1 and TRBJ2-2; 9 nucleotides agree with TRBD1. CDR3 length: 15 residues. The V segment lost 4 bases and the J segment 3 bases; nucleotides outside the gene matches: 4. Germline CDR1 is SGHRS and CDR2 is YFSETQ. The CDR3: CASSTGQGDTGELFF. As DNA, the CDR3 is TGCGCCAGCAGCACGGGACAGGGAGACACCGGGGAGCTGTTTTTT.

The chain carries TRBV6-8 and TRBJ1-6; a weak D match, TRBD1 (5 bases). Per the germline V gene, CDR1 is MNHGY and CDR2 is SAAAGT. The CDR3 runs to 17 residues. Trimming removed 2 bases at V and 7 bases at J, with 18 bases between. The CDR3 spells CASSYEFRAQRNSPLHF. The CDR3 DNA sequence: TGTGCCAGCAGTTACGAGTTCAGGGCCCAGAGGAATTCACCCCTCCACTTT.

The V call is TRBV30, the J call TRBJ2-5; tentative D call: TRBD1 (6 bases). With 0 bases removed from V and 5 bases from J, the gap between germline ends came to 16 bases. The CDR3 is 15 amino acids. CDR1 and CDR2 from the germline V gene are GTSNPN and SVGIG (reference sequence). CDR3 bases: TGTGCCTGGAGTGTAAGAAGGGGGATGTGGGAGACCCAGTACTTC. The encoded protein is CAWSVRRGMWETQYF.

V gene TRBV4-2 combines with J gene TRBJ1-4; D gene ambiguous. Germline V gives CDR1 LGHNA, CDR2 YNFKEQ. There are 13 residues in the CDR3. Trimming removed 0 bases from V and 6 bases from J, with 5 bases in between. CDR3 nucleotides: TGTGCCAGCAGCCAAGAGGCAGATGAAAAACTGTTTTTT. As protein: CASSQEADEKLFF.